This entry is about one T cell receptor beta chain. Its target is unknown. Using immunoSEQ multiplex PCR, the repertoire was profiled, and TCRdb retains in-frame clones only, with some absent. The top ten clones hold 1.5% to 2% of a sample with 150,000 or so clones, around 93% of them seen once. The sample is drawn from a study of T cell responses to AZD1222 COVID-19 vaccine. Study results and caveats: Targeting of unmutated variant regions was reportedly seen in nearly half of spike-specific TCRs. White British people made up most donors, females outnumbered males, and clonal diversity was possibly underestimated. Scientists sampled the repertoires only once the peak T cell response had passed. Only 5 or 6 AZD1222 recipients were seropositive at baseline.

V was pared by 6 bases and J by 6 bases, with 15 bases between. The V gene's germline CDR1 is MNHEY and CDR2 SVGAGI. CDR3 length equals 14 residues. This specimen consisted of peripheral blood, obtained on day 0 of AZD1222 vaccination. The chain couples TRBV6-5 to TRBJ1-5, with D unclear. The clonotype was recovered from an adult in good health. The CDR3 DNA follows: TGTGCCAGCAGACCGACTTCTTCTCGTCAGCCCCAGCATTTT. Translation gives CASRPTSSRQPQHF.